The 16 T cell receptor beta chains in this list originate from one sample, sequenced in a study of cytotoxic CD8 clonotypes in ibrutinib-treated CLL. Method: immunoSEQ multiplex PCR; TCRdb's copy keeps in-frame clones and lacks some. The data hold 250,000 to 350,000 clones, with approximately 76% observed a single time. The sequencing used PBMCs, collected at disease progression, from a patient treated with ibrutinib. The receptors were gathered from a human donor with chronic lymphocytic leukemia.

The rearrangement joins TRBV18 to TRBJ1-2, with D hard to call. V was cut by 2 bases and J by 5 bases, with 9 bases left in between. The CDR3 loop spans 13 amino acids. Per the germline V gene, CDR1 is KGHSH and CDR2 is LQKENI. In nucleotides, the CDR3 is TGTGCCAGCTCACCAGGGCTGGAGTATGGCTACACCTTC. Amino acids: CASSPGLEYGYTF.

The rearrangement joins TRBV2 to TRBJ2-3; no reliable D call. The V gene's germline CDR1 is SNHLY and CDR2 FYNNEI. The CDR3 runs to 15 residues. The ends were cut back, 1 base at V and 4 bases at J, with 12 bases in the middle. CDR3 DNA: TGTGCCAGCAGTGAAGATCTTTCCATTGCAGATACGCAGTATTTT. Amino acid sequence: CASSEDLSIADTQYF.

The CDR3 nucleotides read TGTGCCAGCAGCTTAGGTTATAGCGAGAGGTACAATGAGCAGTTCTTC. Translating it yields CASSLGYSERYNEQFF. The genes are TRBV7-2 and TRBJ2-1; the D gene is possibly TRBD2 (5 bases). V lost 1 base and J 4 bases, leaving 14 bases between the germline ends. The CDR3 contains 16 residues. Germline V gene lookup returns CDR1 SGHTA and CDR2 FQGNSA.

The chain joins TRBV18 to TRBJ1-2; D is unclear. The V gene's germline CDR1 is KGHSH and CDR2 LQKENI. The CDR3 extends over 15 amino acids. V dropped 3 bases and J dropped 0 bases, with 11 bases sitting between them. CDR3: CASSPGQLTNYGYTF. In nucleotides, the CDR3 is TGTGCCAGCTCACCCGGGCAGTTGACTAACTATGGCTACACCTTC.

The chain couples TRBV29-1 to TRBJ1-5, with TRBD1 identical over 7 bases. CDR3 size: 13 residues. Germline trimming cut 6 bases from V and 3 bases from J; bases unmatched to any gene: 5. The V gene's germline CDR1 is SQVTM and CDR2 ANQGSEA. The CDR3 DNA sequence: TGCAGCGTGGGGGACAGCCCCAATCAGCCCCAGCATTTT. Translation: CSVGDSPNQPQHF.

The rearrangement uses TRBV27 and TRBJ2-1; 7 nucleotides match TRBD2. This CDR3 contains 14 residues. V was clipped by 7 bases and J by 3 bases; unmatched bases: 6. Germline V gene lookup returns CDR1 MNHEY and CDR2 SMNVEV (reference sequence). CDR3 nucleotide sequence: TGTGCCAGCACCCACAGCGGGGTCTACAATGAGCAGTTCTTC. It encodes CASTHSGVYNEQFF.

The V gene is TRBV5-6, the J gene TRBJ2-1; 8 nucleotides line up with TRBD2. V dropped 0 bases and J dropped 12; count of bases not matched to a gene: 5. CDR3 size: 13 residues. Per the germline V gene, CDR1 is SGHDT and CDR2 is YYEEEE. Written as DNA, the CDR3 is TGTGCCAGCAGCTTGGGCACCGGGACTAGGCAGTTCTTC. It specifies CASSLGTGTRQFF.

V gene TRBV18 combines with J gene TRBJ2-2, with 8 bases matching TRBD1. This CDR3 spans 16 amino acids. V dropped 5 bases and J dropped 5; count of bases not matched to a gene: 10. Germline CDR1 is KGHSH and CDR2 is LQKENI. CDR3 sequence: CASSEKDRARTGELFF. The CDR3 coding sequence is TGTGCCAGCTCAGAGAAGGACAGGGCGCGGACCGGGGAGCTGTTTTTT.

This clone was observed a handful of times. The V and J genes are TRBV7-2 and TRBJ2-1; 8 bases are shared with TRBD1. Germline CDR1 is SGHTA and CDR2 is FQGNSA. The CDR3 is 15 amino acids. With V trimmed by 5 bases and J by 4 bases, 7 bases remained unmatched. The CDR3 loop reads CASSLGQGAYNEQFF. CDR3 nucleotide sequence: TGTGCCAGCAGCCTAGGACAGGGCGCATACAATGAGCAGTTCTTC.

The rearrangement links TRBV27 to TRBJ2-7, with D perhaps TRBD2 (6 bases). V lost 1 base and J lost 2, with 9 bases in between. CDR1 MNHEY and CDR2 SMNVEV come from the germline V gene (reference sequence). The CDR3 sequence is 14 residues long. The CDR3 DNA sequence: TGTGCCAGCAGTTTATTGGGGGGTACCTACGAGCAGTACTTC. The encoded protein is CASSLLGGTYEQYF.

This sequence joins TRBV19 and TRBJ2-7; TRBD2 might be the D (6 bases). This CDR3 region has 14 residues. Germline loops: CDR1 LNHDA, CDR2 SQIVND (reference sequence). The V end lost 7 bases, the J end lost 6 bases, and 19 bases lay between the germline ends. CDR3 region: CASTPRGQVAEQYF. The CDR3 coding sequence is TGTGCCAGTACCCCGCGGGGCCAGGTGGCCGAGCAGTACTTC.

The chain recombines TRBV9 with TRBJ1-2; D not certain. Germline CDR1 is SGDLS and CDR2 is YYNGEE. This CDR3 is built from 13 residues. V was pared by 0 bases and J by 8 bases, with 11 bases between. CDR3 nucleotide sequence: TGTGCCAGCAGCGTAGATTTGGGTGGCGGCTACACCTTC. This translates into CASSVDLGGGYTF.

The rearrangement joins TRBV18 to TRBJ1-4; D perhaps matches TRBD1 (6 bases). V was trimmed by 1 base and J by 7 bases, leaving 16 bases between them. The CDR3 has 16 residues. Germline lookup yields CDR1 KGHSH and CDR2 LQKENI. The CDR3 here is CASSPQQGEGTEKLFF. CDR3 coding DNA: TGTGCCAGCTCACCACAACAGGGAGAGGGTACTGAAAAACTGTTTTTT. Filled out from reference TRBV18 and TRBJ1-4, the complete variable domain reads NAGVMQNPRHLVRRRGQEARLRCSPMKGHSHVYWYRQLPEEGLKFMVYLQKENIIDESGMPKERFSAEFPKEGPSILRIQQVVRGDSAAYFCASSPQQGEGTEKLFFGSGTQLSVL.

This clone was seen more than once but under ten times. The CDR3 DNA follows: TGTGCCAGCAGTTACGGCACCCTCTTGCAGCCCCAGCATTTT. Amino acids: CASSYGTLLQPQHF. The chain links TRBV6-6 to TRBJ1-5, with D unresolved. Germline CDR1 MNHNY, CDR2 SVGAGI (reference sequence). The CDR3 runs to 14 residues. V was cut by 2 bases and J by 7 bases, with 12 bases left in between.

This clone has more than one count but fewer than ten. J is TRBJ1-2 and V is TRBV10-3; TRBD1 aligns across 9 bases. Trimming at V came to 3 bases and at J to 7 bases, leaving 6 bases not matched to a gene. Per the germline V gene, CDR1 is ENHRY and CDR2 is SYGVKD. The CDR3 totals 14 residues. CDR3 nucleotide sequence: TGTGCCATCAGTGACAGGACAGGGGAGGGTGGCTACACCTTC. This gives the protein CAISDRTGEGGYTF.

The chain couples TRBV4-1 to TRBJ1-2; 9 bases map to TRBD1. V lost 0 bases and J lost 4; bases outside the gene matches: 9. The germline CDR1 and CDR2 sequences are MGHRA and YSYEKL. This CDR3 is 17 amino acids long. The CDR3 nucleotides are TGCGCCAGCAGCCAAGATCCTAGGACAGGGGCCTTCTATGGCTACACCTTC. Amino acids: CASSQDPRTGAFYGYTF.